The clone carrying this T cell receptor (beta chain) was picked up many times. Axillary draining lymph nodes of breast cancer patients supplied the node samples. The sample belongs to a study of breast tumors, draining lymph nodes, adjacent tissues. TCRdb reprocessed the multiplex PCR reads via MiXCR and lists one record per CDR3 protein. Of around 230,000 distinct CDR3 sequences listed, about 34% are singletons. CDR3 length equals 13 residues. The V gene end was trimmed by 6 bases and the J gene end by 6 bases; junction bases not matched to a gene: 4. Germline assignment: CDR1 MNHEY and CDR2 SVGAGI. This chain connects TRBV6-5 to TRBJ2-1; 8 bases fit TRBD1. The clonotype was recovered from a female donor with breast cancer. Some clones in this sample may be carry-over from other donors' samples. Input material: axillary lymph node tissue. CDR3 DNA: TGTGCCAGCAGGGACAGGGTGATCAATGAGCAGTTCTTC. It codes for CASRDRVINEQFF.